This T cell receptor (beta chain) derives from a study of blood T cell repertoires in COVID-19. The repertoire was sequenced with immunoSEQ multiplex PCR; TCRdb's copy has only in-frame clones and lacks some. Seen here are approximately 190,000 clones, roughly four fifths observed once, and the top ten hold about 6.5%. CDR3 length equals 15 residues. Deletions cut 3 bases from V and 0 bases from J, with 9 bases between. CDR1 MNHEY and CDR2 SMNVEV come from the germline V gene (reference sequence). This sequence originates from a middle-aged woman with acute or convalescent COVID-19. The chain combines TRBV27 with TRBJ2-4; weak D call: TRBD2 (6 bases). Source material: peripheral blood. The CDR3 loop reads CASSFEGLAKNIQYF. In nucleotides, the CDR3 is TGTGCCAGCAGTTTCGAGGGACTAGCCAAAAACATTCAGTACTTC.